This T cell receptor beta chain was obtained from a study of shared clonotypes between healthy human individuals. Sequencing was performed with immunoSEQ multiplex PCR; in TCRdb, only in-frame clones are kept and a portion is missing. Seen here are 450,000 to 550,000 clones, around 74% observed once, and the top ten hold under 15%. As to this clone: Its antigen is unidentified.

The CDR3 loop spans 16 amino acids. Trimming took 5 bases from V and 0 from J; bases not matched to a gene: 11. Germline assignment: CDR1 SGHNT and CDR2 YYREEE (reference sequence). Study conclusions and caveats: There were few donors, and this limited the genetic and exposure-history diversity represented.

The rearrangement uses TRBV5-4 and TRBJ2-7; 7 bases are a match to TRBD1. The sample was PBMCs. This TCR derives from a woman in her thirties or forties in good health. Some clones in this sample may be carry-over from other donors' samples. The CDR3 region has the DNA TGTGCCAGCAGAGCAGGACAGGACCAAAGCTCCTACGAGCAGTACTTC. Translated: CASRAGQDQSSYEQYF.